Listed here are 16 T cell receptor beta chains from one sample, sequenced in a study of identical twins. TCRdb passed the 5' RACE reads through MiXCR, listing each CDR3 protein once. This sample has more than 650,000 distinct CDR3 sequences, with around 6.1% found just once. Sequenced material: naive T cells sorted from blood. These receptors came from a man between 18 and 29 years old in good health.

This clonotype was counted ten times or more. The rearrangement uses TRBV5-1 and TRBJ2-7, with TRBD1 identical over 7 bases. V was clipped by 0 bases and J by 5 bases; unmatched bases: 11. The CDR3 sequence is 16 residues long. Per germline, CDR1 SGHRS and CDR2 YFSETQ. The CDR3 coding sequence is TGCGCCAGCAGCTTGGCTTGGGACAGCAGAAGGGACGAGCAGTACTTC. Protein: CASSLAWDSRRDEQYF.

This clonotype was seen a handful of times. This chain uses TRBV2 with TRBJ2-5; 9 bases map to TRBD1. This CDR3 is 14 amino acids long. The trim removed 7 bases at V and 0 bases at J, leaving 3 bases unmatched. The germline V gene has CDR1 SNHLY and CDR2 FYNNEI. CDR3 loop: CASKDRGYQETQYF. DNA for the CDR3: TGTGCCAGCAAAGACAGGGGGTACCAAGAGACCCAGTACTTC.

This clonotype was counted ten times or more. The chain links TRBV2 to TRBJ2-1; TRBD2 matches at 9 bases. CDR3 length: 11 amino acids. Germline trimming cut 6 bases from V and 15 bases from J; bases unmatched to any gene: 6. Germline V lookup: CDR1 SNHLY, CDR2 FYNNEI. In DNA form, the CDR3 reads TGTGCCAGCAGCGCCAGCGGGAGGCGGTTCTTC. It translates to CASSASGRRFF.

There are many counts of this clonotype. The genes are TRBV12-3 or TRBV12-4 and TRBJ2-1, with TRBD2 matching 12 bases. The CDR3 spans 15 residues. With V trimmed by 1 base and J by 7 bases, 2 bases remained unmatched. The CDR3 bases are TGTGCCAGCAGTTTAGGTGGGACTAGCGGGAATGAGCAGTTCTTC. Translated, it gives CASSLGGTSGNEQFF.

This clonotype came up many times. This chain joins TRBV9 and TRBJ2-1; TRBD2 matches at 10 bases. Unmatched junction bases numbered 4, after V lost 4 bases and J lost 0 bases. Germline CDR1 reads SGDLS; CDR2 reads YYNGEE. The length of the CDR3 is 16 residues. DNA of the CDR3: TGTGCCAGCAGCCTTAGCGGGAGGAGCTCCTACAATGAGCAGTTCTTC. This encodes CASSLSGRSSYNEQFF.

This clonotype was counted a few times. This chain links TRBV12-3 or TRBV12-4 with TRBJ2-6; 7 bases align to TRBD1. V was pared by 1 base and J by 4 bases, with 4 bases of the junction left unmatched. The CDR3 is 16 residues long. The CDR3 spells CASSLVRGPGANVLTF. The CDR3 nucleotides read TGTGCCAGCAGTTTAGTGAGGGGGCCCGGGGCCAACGTCCTGACTTTC.

The chain carries TRBV30 and TRBJ2-1, with unresolved D. The CDR3 sequence is 12 residues long. V was pared by 2 bases and J by 8 bases, with 10 bases between. In germline, CDR1 is GTSNPN, CDR2 SVGIG (reference sequence). The CDR3 region is CAWSRNNDEQFF. The CDR3 DNA is TGTGCCTGGAGTCGTAACAACGATGAGCAGTTCTTC. Drawing the rest from reference TRBV30 and TRBJ2-1, the complete variable domain is SQTIHQWPATLVQPVGSPLSLECTVEGTSNPNLYWYRQAAGRGLQLLFYSVGIGQISSEVPQNLSASRPQDRQFILSSKKLLLSDSGFYLCAWSRNNDEQFFGPGTRLTVL.

The J gene is TRBJ2-3, the V gene TRBV7-3; no firm D call. This CDR3 is built from 11 residues. The V and J ends lost 2 bases and 10 bases respectively, with 7 bases between them. Germline V lookup: CDR1 SGHTA, CDR2 FQGTGA. The CDR3 DNA reads as TGTGCCAGCAGCTTACGAGGACCGCAGTATTTT. It specifies CASSLRGPQYF.

This clonotype was counted many times. The J gene is TRBJ2-1, the V gene TRBV5-5, with 8 bases fitting TRBD2. CDR1 is SGHKS and CDR2 is YYEKEE in the germline V gene (reference sequence). The CDR3 has 15 residues. Unmatched junction bases numbered 10, after V lost 4 bases and J lost 7 bases. CDR3 in DNA: TGTGCCAGCAGCACAGCCGGGACTAGTTTTAATGAGCAGTTCTTC. Residues: CASSTAGTSFNEQFF.

The sample holds many counts of this clonotype. The chain is built from TRBV6-5 and TRBJ1-2; D gene ambiguous. V was trimmed by 5 bases and J by 10 bases, leaving 14 bases between them. The CDR3 totals 12 residues. Per the germline V gene, CDR1 is MNHEY and CDR2 is SVGAGI. CDR3 loop: CASSTLDGTYTF. CDR3 bases: TGTGCCAGCAGTACCCTGGACGGAACCTACACCTTC.

This clonotype has at least ten counts. The rearrangement links TRBV6-1 to TRBJ1-4, with 9 nucleotides matching TRBD1. The CDR3 runs to 15 residues. The V and J ends lost 5 bases and 10 bases, in that order; junction bases with no gene match: 11. The germline V gene encodes CDR1 MNHNS and CDR2 SASEGT. The CDR3 DNA reads TGTGCCAGCAGTCCCCGGGACAGGGTTGTATCAAAACTGTTTTTT. It specifies CASSPRDRVVSKLFF.

This clonotype was detected a few times. Here the CDR3 DNA reads TGTGCCACCAGTGTCGGCAGCGGCACAGATACGCAGTATTTT. Translating gives CATSVGSGTDTQYF. V gene TRBV24-1 combines with J gene TRBJ2-3; no reliable D call. Trimming stripped 5 bases from V and 1 base from J, with 9 bases between. The length of the CDR3 is 14 residues. Germline CDR1 reads KGHDR; CDR2 reads SFDVKD.

This clonotype was seen ten or more times. This chain connects TRBV20-1 to TRBJ2-7, with 11 bases aligning to TRBD2. With V trimmed by 5 bases and J by 2 bases, 5 bases remained unmatched. The CDR3 has 14 residues. Germline V gives CDR1 DFQATT, CDR2 SNEGSKA (reference sequence). Written as DNA, the CDR3 is TGCAGTGCTCCCGGGACTAGCGGAACCTACGAGCAGTACTTC. Translating it yields CSAPGTSGTYEQYF.

This clonotype was seen ten or more times. The V call is TRBV6-5, the J call TRBJ2-4, with D perhaps being TRBD1 or TRBD2 (5 bases each). The CDR3 runs to 12 residues. V was shortened by 6 bases and J by 15 bases, with 18 bases between the two germline ends. Germline V gene sequence: CDR1 MNHEY, CDR2 SVGAGI. In DNA form, the CDR3 reads TGTGCCAGCAGAACAACGGGACCCCCTTTGTACTTC. It is translated as CASRTTGPPLYF.

The chain recombines TRBV24-1 with TRBJ2-3; no definite D call. Trimming took off 3 bases at V and 0 bases at J, with 9 bases between the two ends. Germline CDR1 and CDR2: KGHDR and SFDVKD. This CDR3 is built from 15 residues. CDR3 protein: CATSDLQGSTDTQYF. CDR3 nucleotides: TGTGCCACCAGTGATCTGCAAGGCAGCACAGATACGCAGTATTTT.

This clonotype was observed at least ten times. The chain joins TRBV29-1 to TRBJ2-1, with 9 bases that match TRBD2. The CDR3 contains 16 residues. J lost 8 bases, V lost 3 bases, and 14 bases had no gene match. Germline loops: CDR1 SQVTM, CDR2 ANQGSEA. Here the CDR3 reads CSVDEIAGAFVDEQFF. The CDR3 DNA sequence: TGCAGCGTTGACGAAATAGCGGGAGCGTTTGTGGATGAGCAGTTCTTC.